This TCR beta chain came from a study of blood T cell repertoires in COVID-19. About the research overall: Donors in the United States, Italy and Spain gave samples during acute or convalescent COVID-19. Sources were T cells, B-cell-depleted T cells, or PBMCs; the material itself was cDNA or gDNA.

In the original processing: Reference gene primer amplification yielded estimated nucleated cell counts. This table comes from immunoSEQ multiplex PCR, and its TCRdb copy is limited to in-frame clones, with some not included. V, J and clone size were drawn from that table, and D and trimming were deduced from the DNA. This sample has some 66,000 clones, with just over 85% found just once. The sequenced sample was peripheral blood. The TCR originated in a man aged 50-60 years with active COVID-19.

The CDR3 reads CASSLVPSGRTYNEQFF. The CDR3 coding sequence is TGCGCCAGCAGCTTGGTGCCTAGCGGGAGGACCTACAATGAGCAGTTCTTC. The V call is TRBV5-1, the J call TRBJ2-1; TRBD2 aligns across 11 bases. J lost 2 bases, V lost 0 bases, and 4 bases had no gene match. The CDR3 runs 17 residues. Germline values: CDR1 SGHRS, CDR2 YFSETQ.